The T cell receptor (beta chain) under discussion was sequenced for a study of tumor-infiltrating lymphocytes in oesophageal squamous cell carcinoma. TCRdb re-analysed the PCR reads in MiXCR, keeping a single row per CDR3 protein. The data show some 21,000 distinct CDR3 sequences, around 39% seen once. The CDR3 has 10 amino acids. V was clipped by 4 bases and J by 4 bases, with 1 base between them. Germline CDR1 is MNHNY and CDR2 is SVGAGI (reference sequence). The V call is TRBV6-6, the J call TRBJ2-5; the D is unclear. The material sequenced was esophageal tumor tissue. This TCR was sampled from a male donor with esophageal squamous cell carcinoma. The CDR3, as DNA: TGTGCCAGCAGTTCAGAGACCCAGTACTTC. This sequence encodes CASSSETQYF.